The 24 T cell receptor beta chains listed next were all sequenced from one sample in a study of OX40 agonist ivuxolimab in advanced cancers. Produced via immunoSEQ multiplex PCR; TCRdb's table is partial and in-frame only. The repertoire consists of about 95,000 clones, with more than 85% occurring once and the leading ten covering about 2.4%. Here the sequenced sample was CD4+ or CD8+ T cells sorted from blood, taken in a trial of the OX40 agonist ivuxolimab. Receptor source: an adult with an advanced solid tumor such as melanoma, head and neck, liver or kidney cancer.

The chain is built from TRBV6-6 and TRBJ2-3, with TRBD2 matching 9 bases. V was clipped by 6 bases and J by 0 bases; unmatched bases: 7. Germline-derived CDR1 and CDR2 are MNHNY and SVGAGI (reference sequence). CDR3 length: 16 residues. CDR3 coding DNA: TGTGCCAGCAGCCAAAGACTAGCGGCCAGCACAGATACGCAGTATTTT. Translation: CASSQRLAASTDTQYF.

The chain combines TRBV6-1 with TRBJ1-1; a possible D gene is TRBD1 (5 bases). This CDR3 spans 14 amino acids. With 7 bases removed from V and 5 bases from J, the gap between germline ends came to 17 bases. Per the germline V gene, CDR1 is MNHNS and CDR2 is SASEGT. The DNA for the CDR3 is TGTGCCAGCATTCTCCTAGACAGAGGGACTGAAGCTTTCTTT. Amino acid sequence: CASILLDRGTEAFF.

V and J are TRBV28 and TRBJ2-1; D is unclear. The CDR3 is 14 amino acids. Germline V CDR1 and CDR2: MDHEN, SYDVKM. Trimming stripped 4 bases from V and 2 bases from J, with 9 bases between. In DNA, the CDR3 is TGTGCCAGCAGTTCGCAGTATCCCTACAATGAGCAGTTCTTC. It yields the protein CASSSQYPYNEQFF.

The chain is built from TRBV6-6 and TRBJ1-4; TRBD1 might be the D (5 bases). Trimming stripped 6 bases from V and 4 bases from J, with 15 bases between. This CDR3 spans 15 amino acids. Germline V gene lookup returns CDR1 MNHNY and CDR2 SVGAGI (reference sequence). The CDR3 spells CASRDGGSGNEKLFF. The DNA of the CDR3 is TGTGCCAGCAGGGACGGGGGGTCTGGTAATGAAAAACTGTTTTTT.

This clone was seen only once. This chain connects TRBV7-2 to TRBJ1-5, with 8 nucleotides matching TRBD1. V lost 4 bases to trimming and J lost 5 bases; unmatched junction nucleotides: 7. Germline-derived CDR1 and CDR2 are SGHTA and FQGNSA. This CDR3 has 15 amino acids. The CDR3 DNA reads as TGTGCCAGCAGCTCGTGGACAGGGCTGGATCAGCCCCAGCATTTT. Its translation is CASSSWTGLDQPQHF.

This clone is a singleton in its sample. This chain uses TRBV5-8 with TRBJ2-5; possible D gene TRBD1, 6 bases. Trimming removed 4 bases from V and 2 bases from J, with 9 bases in between. The CDR3 spans 13 residues. Germline CDR1 and CDR2: SGHTS and YDEGEE. CDR3 region: CASSSGQQETQYF. The CDR3, as DNA: TGTGCCAGCAGCAGCGGACAGCAAGAGACCCAGTACTTC.

The chain employs TRBV28 and TRBJ2-6; TRBD2 agrees at 7 bases. The V gene end was trimmed by 10 bases and the J gene end by 0 bases; junction bases not matched to a gene: 15. From germline, CDR1 is MDHEN and CDR2 SYDVKM. This CDR3 spans 18 amino acids. The DNA for the CDR3 is TGTGCCACCACCCTTGGGGGGGTGTCCCTCTCTGGGGCCAACGTCCTGACTTTC. Protein: CATTLGGVSLSGANVLTF. Full variable domain (missing parts from reference TRBV28 and TRBJ2-6): DVKVTQSSRYLVKRTGEKVFLECVQDMDHENMFWYRQDPGLGLRLIYFSYDVKMKEKGDIPEGYSVSREKKERFSLILESASTNQTSMYLCATTLGGVSLSGANVLTFGAGSRLTVL.

Details on this clone: Other nucleotide sequences from this sample produce the same CDR3. In nucleotides, the CDR3 is TGCGCCAGCAGGGGGTCGGGCTACGAGCAGTACTTC. This sequence encodes CASRGSGYEQYF. The chain uses TRBV5-1 and TRBJ2-7, with D unclear. The germline V and J ends were trimmed by 5 bases and 3 bases, with 9 bases remaining between them. Germline values: CDR1 SGHRS, CDR2 YFSETQ. This CDR3 has 12 amino acids.

This chain links TRBV7-9 with TRBJ1-3; the D gene is possibly TRBD1 (6 bases). The CDR3 spans 15 residues. CDR1 SEHNR and CDR2 FQNEAQ come from the germline V gene (reference sequence). V lost 7 bases and J 0 bases, leaving 13 bases between the germline ends. DNA of the CDR3: TGTGCCAGCACCAGGGCGGACAGCTCTGGAAACACCATATATTTT. Protein: CASTRADSSGNTIYF.

This rearrangement joins TRBV4-2 to TRBJ2-3; TRBD2 is a possible D gene (7 bases). The V gene lost 0 bases and the J gene lost 5 bases, with 18 bases spanning the gap. This CDR3 contains 17 residues. In germline, CDR1 is LGHNA, CDR2 YNFKEQ. This CDR3 is CASSQDAGAYLGDTQYF. The DNA for the CDR3 is TGTGCCAGCAGCCAAGATGCGGGGGCCTACCTGGGAGATACGCAGTATTTT.

This rearrangement joins TRBV7-2 to TRBJ2-1; 9 bases align to TRBD2. The CDR3 contains 14 residues. The germline V gene encodes CDR1 SGHTA and CDR2 FQGNSA. J lost 7 bases, V lost 4 bases, and 5 bases had no gene match. The CDR3 spells CASSSWTSANEQFF. The CDR3 DNA reads as TGTGCCAGCAGCTCCTGGACTAGCGCAAATGAGCAGTTCTTC.

The chain links TRBV5-1 to TRBJ2-7; 7 bases line up with TRBD2. The germline V gene encodes CDR1 SGHRS and CDR2 YFSETQ. The CDR3 sequence is 16 residues long. J was trimmed by 4 bases and V by 4 bases; bases with no gene match: 14. CDR3 coding DNA: TGCGCCAGCAGCAAGGACTTGCAGCGGGGTTTGTACGAGCAGTACTTC. Translated: CASSKDLQRGLYEQYF. The full variable domain, rest sourced from reference TRBV5-1 and TRBJ2-7, is KAGVTQTPRYLIKTRGQQVTLSCSPISGHRSVSWYQQTPGQGLQFLFEYFSETQRNKGNFPGRFSGRQFSNSRSEMNVSTLELGDSALYLCASSKDLQRGLYEQYFGPGTRLTVT.

The J gene is TRBJ1-1, the V gene TRBV25-1; D is ambiguous. Germline V gives CDR1 MGHDK, CDR2 SYGVNS. Trimming shortened V by 3 bases and J by 5 bases, and 19 bases separated the two germline ends. CDR3 size: 16 residues. CDR3 DNA sequence: TGTGCCAGCAGTGAGACTGCGATAACCTTCAAAACTGAAGCTTTCTTT. It encodes CASSETAITFKTEAFF.

CDR3 residues: CASRYTPAGRAFF. In DNA, the CDR3 is TGTGCCAGTAGGTATACCCCGGCCGGGCGAGCTTTCTTT. V and J are TRBV19 and TRBJ1-1; D gene ambiguous. The CDR3 sequence is 13 residues long. With 6 bases removed from V and 10 bases from J, the gap between germline ends came to 18 bases. Per germline, CDR1 LNHDA and CDR2 SQIVND (reference sequence).

CDR3: CASSPVISGFRETQYF. The CDR3 DNA sequence: TGTGCCAGCAGCCCGGTGATTAGCGGGTTTCGGGAGACCCAGTACTTC. The V gene is TRBV4-2, the J gene TRBJ2-5; the match to TRBD2 covers 7 bases. The CDR3 has 16 residues. Unmatched junction bases numbered 13, after V lost 4 bases and J lost 5 bases. Germline assignment: CDR1 LGHNA and CDR2 YNFKEQ.

This chain uses TRBV19 with TRBJ2-5, with TRBD2 matching 13 bases. CDR3 length equals 17 residues. Germline V gene data show CDR1 as LNHDA and CDR2 as SQIVND (reference sequence). V was pared by 6 bases and J by 0 bases, with 7 bases of the junction left unmatched. The CDR3 coding sequence is TGTGCCAGTAGCCTGGGACTAGCGGGGATATACCAAGAGACCCAGTACTTC. Amino acid sequence: CASSLGLAGIYQETQYF.

The chain joins TRBV5-1 to TRBJ2-1; 7 bases are shared with TRBD1. Germline loops: CDR1 SGHRS, CDR2 YFSETQ. The CDR3 covers 15 residues. The V gene end was trimmed by 8 bases and the J gene end by 0 bases; junction bases not matched to a gene: 8. CDR3 loop: CASHQTGNSYNEQFF. The CDR3 nucleotides read TGCGCCAGTCACCAGACAGGGAACTCCTACAATGAGCAGTTCTTC.

The rearrangement links TRBV30 to TRBJ2-1, with D tentatively TRBD2 (6 bases). V shed 3 bases and J shed 4 bases, with 10 bases lying between them. The CDR3 is 13 amino acids. The germline CDR1 and CDR2 sequences are GTSNPN and SVGIG (reference sequence). As DNA, the CDR3 is TGTGCCTGGAGCGGAGGGGCTTACAATGAGCAGTTCTTC. Translated: CAWSGGAYNEQFF. The entire variable domain, with the rest obtained from reference TRBV30 and TRBJ2-1, is as follows: SQTIHQWPATLVQPVGSPLSLECTVEGTSNPNLYWYRQAAGRGLQLLFYSVGIGQISSEVPQNLSASRPQDRQFILSSKKLLLSDSGFYLCAWSGGAYNEQFFGPGTRLTVL.

The V call is TRBV6-5, the J call TRBJ2-5, with 10 nucleotides matching TRBD1. V lost 6 bases and J lost 2; bases outside the gene matches: 6. The CDR3 is 15 amino acids. Germline loops: CDR1 MNHEY, CDR2 SVGAGI. This chain's CDR3 is CASRPGTGEQETQYF. DNA of the CDR3: TGTGCCAGCAGACCTGGGACAGGGGAACAAGAGACCCAGTACTTC.

The V gene is TRBV29-1, the J gene TRBJ1-2; D gene ambiguous. Trimming stripped 2 bases from V and 8 bases from J, with 15 bases between. Germline values: CDR1 SQVTM, CDR2 ANQGSEA. CDR3 size: 13 residues. CDR3: CSVEQVPPGGYTF. The CDR3, as DNA: TGCAGCGTTGAACAGGTGCCGCCGGGGGGCTACACCTTC. The variable domain in full, with the rest retrieved from reference TRBV29-1 and TRBJ1-2, is SAVISQKPSRDICQRGTSLTIQCQVDSQVTMMFWYRQQPGQSLTLIATANQGSEATYESGFVIDKFPISRPNLTFSTLTVSNMSPEDSSIYLCSVEQVPPGGYTFGSGTRLTVV.

The chain couples TRBV10-3 to TRBJ2-7; unclear D gene. The CDR3 covers 13 residues. Germline values: CDR1 ENHRY, CDR2 SYGVKD. The V end lost 3 bases, the J end lost 4 bases, and 10 bases lay between the germline ends. This CDR3 is CAISETGGYEQYF. In DNA form, the CDR3 reads TGTGCCATCAGTGAAACGGGTGGATACGAGCAGTACTTC.

The chain carries TRBV10-3 and TRBJ2-7; D possibly corresponds to TRBD1 (5 bases). This CDR3 is built from 14 residues. The V gene lost 0 bases and the J gene lost 3 bases, with 9 bases spanning the gap. Looked up from germline, CDR1 is ENHRY and CDR2 is SYGVKD. The CDR3 sequence is CAISESRQSYEQYF. The CDR3 coding sequence is TGTGCCATCAGTGAGTCACGACAGAGCTACGAGCAGTACTTC.

This clone was seen a few times. The genes are TRBV30 and TRBJ2-3, with a possible D match to TRBD2 (5 bases). Germline V CDR1 and CDR2: GTSNPN, SVGIG (reference sequence). The length of the CDR3 is 15 residues. V gave up 0 bases and J gave up 0 bases, with 10 bases separating them. Here the CDR3 reads CAWSVEGRSTDTQYF. The CDR3 DNA reads as TGTGCCTGGAGTGTAGAGGGCAGGAGCACAGATACGCAGTATTTT. Complete variable domain (other parts from reference TRBV30 and TRBJ2-3): SQTIHQWPATLVQPVGSPLSLECTVEGTSNPNLYWYRQAAGRGLQLLFYSVGIGQISSEVPQNLSASRPQDRQFILSSKKLLLSDSGFYLCAWSVEGRSTDTQYFGPGTRLTVL.

The J gene is TRBJ2-3, the V gene TRBV5-1, with 7 bases fitting TRBD1. This CDR3 spans 15 amino acids. Germline trimming cut 4 bases from V and 0 bases from J; bases unmatched to any gene: 5. Germline V gene sequence: CDR1 SGHRS, CDR2 YFSETQ. The CDR3 sequence: CASSTGRGSTDTQYF. The CDR3 nucleotides read TGCGCCAGCAGCACCGGCAGGGGGAGCACAGATACGCAGTATTTT.